This TCR beta chain is from a study of cytomegalovirus exposure and HLA in healthy donors. Findings of the study overall: TRBV6-2, TRBV6-3 and other indistinguishable V segments were excluded. In an earlier analysis, productive rearrangement rates for most beta V segments clustered near 87% or 30%.

CDR1 is MNHEY, CDR2 SVGAGI, per germline. The CDR3 contains 16 residues. V was clipped by 4 bases and J by 4 bases; unmatched bases: 11. With respect to this clone: Its antigen is unidentified.

The PCR had 60 Vbeta and 13 Jbeta primers. Only in-frame clones appear in the TCRdb table, and some are missing; sequencing was by immunoSEQ multiplex PCR. The sample holds approximately 110,000 clones, around 75% seen once. The clonotype comes from a woman aged 25-40 years in good health and CMV-seronegative. Sequenced sample: PBMCs. The chain carries TRBV6-5 and TRBJ1-2; 8 nucleotides agree with TRBD1. DNA for the CDR3: TGTGCCAGCAGTTCACCTCCGGGACAGGCCCCCTATGGCTACACCTTC. Translated, it gives CASSSPPGQAPYGYTF.